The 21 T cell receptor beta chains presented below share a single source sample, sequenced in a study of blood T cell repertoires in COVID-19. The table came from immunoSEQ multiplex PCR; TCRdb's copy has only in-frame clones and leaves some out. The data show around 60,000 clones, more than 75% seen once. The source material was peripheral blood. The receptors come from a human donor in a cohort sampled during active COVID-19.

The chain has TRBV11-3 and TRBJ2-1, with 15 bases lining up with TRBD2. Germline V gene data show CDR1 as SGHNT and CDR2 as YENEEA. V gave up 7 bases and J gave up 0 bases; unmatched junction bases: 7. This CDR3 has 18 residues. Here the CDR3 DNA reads TGTGCCAGCACCGTCGGGACTAGCGGGAGGAGCTCCTACAATGAGCAGTTCTTC. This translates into CASTVGTSGRSSYNEQFF.

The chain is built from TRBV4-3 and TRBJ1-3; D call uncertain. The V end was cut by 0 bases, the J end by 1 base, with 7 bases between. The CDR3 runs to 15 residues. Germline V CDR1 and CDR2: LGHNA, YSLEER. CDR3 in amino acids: CASSQDGSSGNTIYF. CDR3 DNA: TGCGCCAGCAGCCAAGACGGGTCGTCTGGAAACACCATATATTTT.

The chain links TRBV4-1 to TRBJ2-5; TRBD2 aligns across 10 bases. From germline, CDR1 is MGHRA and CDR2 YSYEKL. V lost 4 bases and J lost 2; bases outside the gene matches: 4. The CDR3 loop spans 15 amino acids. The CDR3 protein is CASSRTSGIQETQYF. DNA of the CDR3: TGCGCCAGCAGCCGGACTAGCGGAATACAAGAGACCCAGTACTTC.

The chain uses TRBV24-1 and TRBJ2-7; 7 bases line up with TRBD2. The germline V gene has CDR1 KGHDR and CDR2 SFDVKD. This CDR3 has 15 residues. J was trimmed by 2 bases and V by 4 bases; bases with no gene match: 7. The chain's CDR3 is CATSEGSGYAYEQYF. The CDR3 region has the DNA TGTGCCACCAGTGAGGGTAGCGGGTATGCCTACGAGCAGTACTTC.

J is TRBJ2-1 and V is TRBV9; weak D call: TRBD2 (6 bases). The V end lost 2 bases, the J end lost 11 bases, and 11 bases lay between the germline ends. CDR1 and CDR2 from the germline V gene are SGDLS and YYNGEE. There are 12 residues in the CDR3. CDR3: CASSVSGPKQFF. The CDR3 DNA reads TGTGCCAGCAGCGTCAGCGGGCCCAAGCAGTTCTTC. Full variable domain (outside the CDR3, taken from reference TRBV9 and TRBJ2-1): DSGVTQTPKHLITATGQRVTLRCSPRSGDLSVYWYQQSLDQGLQFLIQYYNGEERAKGNILERFSAQQFPDLHSELNLSSLELGDSALYFCASSVSGPKQFFGPGTRLTVL.

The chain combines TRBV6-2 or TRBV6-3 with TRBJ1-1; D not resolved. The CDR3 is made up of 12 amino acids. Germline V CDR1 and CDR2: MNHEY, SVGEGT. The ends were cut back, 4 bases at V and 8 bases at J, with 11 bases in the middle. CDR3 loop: CASSFGELEAFF. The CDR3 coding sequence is TGTGCCAGCAGTTTCGGGGAATTAGAAGCTTTCTTT.

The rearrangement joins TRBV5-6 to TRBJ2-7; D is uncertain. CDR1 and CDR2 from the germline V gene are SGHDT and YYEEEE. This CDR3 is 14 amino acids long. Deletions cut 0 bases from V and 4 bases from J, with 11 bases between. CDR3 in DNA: TGTGCCAGCAGCTTGGCGAACAACCCTTACGAGCAGTACTTC. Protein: CASSLANNPYEQYF.

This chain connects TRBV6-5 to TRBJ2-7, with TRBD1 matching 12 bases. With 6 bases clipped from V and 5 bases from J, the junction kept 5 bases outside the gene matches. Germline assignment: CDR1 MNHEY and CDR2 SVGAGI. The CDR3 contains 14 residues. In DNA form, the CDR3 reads TGTGCCAGCAGACGGGACAGGGGGCTTGACGAGCAGTACTTC. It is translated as CASRRDRGLDEQYF.

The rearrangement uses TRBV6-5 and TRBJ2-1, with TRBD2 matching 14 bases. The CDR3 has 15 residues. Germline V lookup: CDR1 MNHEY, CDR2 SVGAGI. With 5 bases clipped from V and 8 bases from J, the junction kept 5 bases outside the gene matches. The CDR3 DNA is TGTGCCAGCAGTCCGACTAGCGGGGGGGGCCATGAGCAGTTCTTC. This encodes CASSPTSGGGHEQFF.

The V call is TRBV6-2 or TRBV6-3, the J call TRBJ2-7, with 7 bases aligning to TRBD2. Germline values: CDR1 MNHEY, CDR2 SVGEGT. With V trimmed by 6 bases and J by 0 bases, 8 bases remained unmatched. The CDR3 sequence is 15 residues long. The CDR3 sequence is CASSSLAQSSYEQYF. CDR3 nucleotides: TGTGCCAGCAGCTCACTAGCGCAGAGCTCCTACGAGCAGTACTTC.

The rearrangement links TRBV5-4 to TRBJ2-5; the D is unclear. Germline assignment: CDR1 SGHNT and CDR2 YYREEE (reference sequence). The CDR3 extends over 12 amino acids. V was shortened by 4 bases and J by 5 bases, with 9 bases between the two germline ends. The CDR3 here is CASSLRSETQYF. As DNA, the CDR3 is TGTGCCAGCAGCCTCCGGTCGGAGACCCAGTACTTC.

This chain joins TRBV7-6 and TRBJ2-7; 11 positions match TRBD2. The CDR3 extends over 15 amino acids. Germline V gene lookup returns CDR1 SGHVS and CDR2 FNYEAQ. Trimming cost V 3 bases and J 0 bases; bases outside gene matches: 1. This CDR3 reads CASSFTSGGSYEQYF. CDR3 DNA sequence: TGTGCCAGCAGCTTTACTAGCGGGGGCTCCTACGAGCAGTACTTC.

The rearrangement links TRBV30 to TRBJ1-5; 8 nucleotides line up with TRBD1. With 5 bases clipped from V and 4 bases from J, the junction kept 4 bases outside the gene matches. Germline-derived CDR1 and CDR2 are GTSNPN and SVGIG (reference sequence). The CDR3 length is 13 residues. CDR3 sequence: CAWDRGRNQPQHF. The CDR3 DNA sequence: TGTGCCTGGGACAGGGGTAGAAATCAGCCCCAGCATTTT.

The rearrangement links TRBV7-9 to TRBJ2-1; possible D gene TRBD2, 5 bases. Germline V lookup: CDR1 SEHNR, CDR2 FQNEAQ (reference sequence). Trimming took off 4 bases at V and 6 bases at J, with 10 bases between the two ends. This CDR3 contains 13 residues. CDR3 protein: CASSSTRRNEQFF. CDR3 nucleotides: TGTGCCAGCAGCTCAACTAGGCGCAATGAGCAGTTCTTC.

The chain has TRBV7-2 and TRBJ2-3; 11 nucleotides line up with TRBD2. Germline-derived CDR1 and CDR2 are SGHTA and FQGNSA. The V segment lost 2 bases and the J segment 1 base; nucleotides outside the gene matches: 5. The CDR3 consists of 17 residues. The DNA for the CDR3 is TGTGCCAGCAGCTTAATTAGCGGGGGGGTTCGCACAGATACGCAGTATTTT. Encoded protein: CASSLISGGVRTDTQYF.

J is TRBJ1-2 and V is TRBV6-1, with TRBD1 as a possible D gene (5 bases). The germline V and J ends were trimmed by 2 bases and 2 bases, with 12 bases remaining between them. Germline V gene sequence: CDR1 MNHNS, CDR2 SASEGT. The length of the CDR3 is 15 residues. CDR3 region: CASSELGGYNYGYTF. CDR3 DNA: TGTGCCAGCAGTGAATTGGGGGGTTACAACTATGGCTACACCTTC.

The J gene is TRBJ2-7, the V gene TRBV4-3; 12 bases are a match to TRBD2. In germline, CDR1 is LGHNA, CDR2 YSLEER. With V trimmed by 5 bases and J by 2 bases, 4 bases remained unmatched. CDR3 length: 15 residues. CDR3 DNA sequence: TGCGCCAGCAGCTTGCTAGCGGGAGGGCCCTACGAGCAGTACTTC. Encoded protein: CASSLLAGGPYEQYF.

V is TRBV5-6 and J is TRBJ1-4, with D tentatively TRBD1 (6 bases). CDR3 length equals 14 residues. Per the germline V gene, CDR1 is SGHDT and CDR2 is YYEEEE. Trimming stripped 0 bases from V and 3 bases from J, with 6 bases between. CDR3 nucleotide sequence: TGTGCCAGCAGCTTGGACAGGGCTAATGAAAAACTGTTTTTT. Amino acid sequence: CASSLDRANEKLFF.

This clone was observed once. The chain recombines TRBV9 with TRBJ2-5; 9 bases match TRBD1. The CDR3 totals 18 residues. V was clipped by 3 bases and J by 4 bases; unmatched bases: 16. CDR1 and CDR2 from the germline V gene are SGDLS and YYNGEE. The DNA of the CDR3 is TGTGCCAGCAGCGCGAACCGACGGACAGGGGCGGATCGAGAGACCCAGTACTTC. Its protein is CASSANRRTGADRETQYF.

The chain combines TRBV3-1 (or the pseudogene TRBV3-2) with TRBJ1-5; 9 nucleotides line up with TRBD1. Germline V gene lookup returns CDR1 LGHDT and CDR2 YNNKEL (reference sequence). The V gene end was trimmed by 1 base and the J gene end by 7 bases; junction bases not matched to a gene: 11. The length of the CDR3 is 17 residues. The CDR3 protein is CASSQGTGGTVWQPQHF. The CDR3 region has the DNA TGTGCCAGCAGCCAAGGAACAGGGGGCACGGTGTGGCAGCCCCAGCATTTT.

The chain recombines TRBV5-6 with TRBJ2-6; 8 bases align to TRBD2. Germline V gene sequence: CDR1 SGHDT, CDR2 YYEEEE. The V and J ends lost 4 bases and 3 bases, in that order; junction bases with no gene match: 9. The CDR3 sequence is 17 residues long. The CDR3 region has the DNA TGTGCCAGCAGCCCACGGGGAGCGGGGGTTGGGGCCAACGTCCTGACTTTC. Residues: CASSPRGAGVGANVLTF.